Included here is one T cell receptor beta chain sequence, with context. Its antigen is undetermined. CDR1 and CDR2 from the germline V gene are KGHSH and LQKENI. The CDR3 contains 17 residues. The V end was cut by 3 bases, the J end by 0 bases, with 14 bases between. This specimen comes from a study of T cells in Graves' hyperthyroidism and ophthalmopathy. Diagnosing involved the use of clinical symptoms, serum thyroxine and TRAb, thyroid ultrasound and orbital computed tomography. PBMCs were sourced from more than 7.5 ml fresh peripheral blood. Amplification of TCR beta CDR3 regions was performed using RNA transcripts as template. During a first-round RT-PCR of the TCR CDR3, the HTBI primer set was used. One entry per CDR3 protein, called by TCRdb with MiXCR from the multiplex PCR reads. The data contain 390,000 or so distinct CDR3 sequences, 14% to 15% of them seen just once; the ten biggest clones take up less than 15%.

Findings of the study overall: The model's output predicted ophthalmopathy at a median of roughly 6.9 months prior to onset. Ophthalmopathy was separated from stable hyperthyroidism by a 13 V-J model.

Sequencing was performed on blood. This chain connects TRBV18 to TRBJ2-2; D unclear. The sequence derives from a young man with Graves' ophthalmopathy. This CDR3 reads CASSPLPGKTNTGELFF. The CDR3 DNA sequence: TGTGCCAGCTCACCGCTGCCTGGAAAGACGAACACCGGGGAGCTGTTTTTT.